Shown below are 31 T cell receptor beta chains from a single sample sequenced in a study of T-cell reconstitution after alpha-beta-depleted transplantation in children. Unique molecular identifiers featured in how the TCRbeta library was prepared. MiXCR was run by TCRdb on the PCR reads, yielding one entry per CDR3 protein. The table shows under 850,000 distinct CDR3 sequences, with around 13% occurring only once. Here the sequenced sample was PBMCs, taken before TCRalphabeta/CD19-depleted stem cell transplant. These TCRs come from a girl aged 2 to 10 with congenital amegakaryocytic thrombocytopenia, due to receive a stem cell transplant.

The rearrangement joins TRBV3-1 to TRBJ1-1; TRBD1 might be the D (5 bases). Trimming shortened V by 8 bases and J by 2 bases, and 12 bases separated the two germline ends. CDR1 and CDR2 (germline): LGHDT, YNNKEL (reference sequence). The CDR3 is 13 residues long. CDR3 DNA: TGTGCCAGCGGTGGGGCGGGAAACACTGAAGCTTTCTTT. Translating it yields CASGGAGNTEAFF.

This clonotype was seen a few times. The CDR3 protein is CASSLALGDLSGNTIYF. In nucleotides, the CDR3 is TGTGCCAGCAGCTTAGCGCTGGGAGACCTATCTGGAAACACCATATATTTT. This chain uses TRBV7-8 with TRBJ1-3; D remains unclear. The germline V and J ends were trimmed by 0 bases and 1 base, with 13 bases remaining between them. The CDR3 length is 17 residues. Germline values: CDR1 SGHVS, CDR2 FQNEAQ.

This sequence joins TRBV20-1 and TRBJ2-1, with D maybe TRBD2 (5 bases). Germline V gene lookup returns CDR1 DFQATT and CDR2 SNEGSKA (reference sequence). The CDR3 totals 13 residues. The CDR3: CGGAVSSYNEQFF. In DNA, the CDR3 is TGCGGAGGCGCCGTAAGCTCCTACAATGAGCAGTTCTTC.

At least ten counts were recorded for this clonotype. J is TRBJ2-1 and V is TRBV12-3 or TRBV12-4; D might be TRBD2 (5 bases). Trimming removed 7 bases at V and 4 bases at J, with 14 bases between. The CDR3 is 14 residues long. CDR3 sequence: CASTGGLFYNEQFF. CDR3 coding DNA: TGTGCCAGCACAGGCGGGCTATTTTACAATGAGCAGTTCTTC.

The CDR3 DNA follows: TGCAGTGCTAGAGAGCATACCGGGACTAGCGGGCAAGGGTCAGATACGCAGTATTTT. This translates into CSAREHTGTSGQGSDTQYF. The J gene is TRBJ2-3, the V gene TRBV20-1; 12 bases map to TRBD2. V shed 0 bases, J shed 4 bases, and the junction held 14 bases outside the gene matches. The length of the CDR3 is 19 residues. Germline values: CDR1 DFQATT, CDR2 SNEGSKA (reference sequence).

This chain connects TRBV29-1 to TRBJ2-7; 7 nucleotides line up with TRBD2. The CDR3 totals 15 residues. V lost 0 bases, J lost 3 bases, and 8 bases stayed unmatched. Looked up from germline, CDR1 is SQVTM and CDR2 is ANQGSEA. In DNA form, the CDR3 reads TGCAGCGTTGAAGAAAGAGCGGGAATCGACTACGAGCAGTACTTC. Residues: CSVEERAGIDYEQYF.

In this sample, this clonotype turned up many times. The rearrangement uses TRBV27 and TRBJ2-5; D may be TRBD2 (6 bases). The CDR3 is 15 residues long. V was shortened by 2 bases and J by 0 bases, with 10 bases between the two germline ends. Germline CDR1 and CDR2: MNHEY and SMNVEV (reference sequence). The DNA of the CDR3 is TGTGCCAGCAGTTTAAGGGCGGGGAACCAAGAGACCCAGTACTTC. Translating it yields CASSLRAGNQETQYF.

This clonotype was picked up many times. The chain couples TRBV15 to TRBJ1-1, with 7 positions matching TRBD1. The CDR3 extends over 14 amino acids. Germline assignment: CDR1 LNHNV and CDR2 YYDKDF (reference sequence). V shed 8 bases, J shed 5 bases, and the junction held 11 bases outside the gene matches. This CDR3 reads CATSTGRLSTEAFF. CDR3 sequence (DNA): TGTGCCACCTCGACAGGGCGCCTGAGTACTGAAGCTTTCTTT.

Only a few counts were recorded for this clonotype. The chain couples TRBV20-1 to TRBJ2-2, with TRBD1 as a possible D gene (5 bases). The V end was cut by 0 bases, the J end by 7 bases, with 15 bases between. This CDR3 spans 15 amino acids. Germline CDR1 reads DFQATT; CDR2 reads SNEGSKA (reference sequence). The CDR3 DNA follows: TGCAGTGCTAGAGATTACAGGAAAGTCATCGGGGAGCTGTTTTTT. This sequence encodes CSARDYRKVIGELFF.

This clonotype has a count of ten or more. The rearrangement joins TRBV7-8 to TRBJ2-7; D uncertain. Trimming took off 2 bases at V and 0 bases at J, with 8 bases between the two ends. The length of the CDR3 is 14 residues. The germline gives CDR1 SGHVS, CDR2 FQNEAQ. The chain's CDR3 is CASSLIADSYEQYF. The DNA of the CDR3 is TGTGCCAGCAGCTTAATCGCCGACTCCTACGAGCAGTACTTC.

This clonotype came up a few times. The chain combines TRBV27 with TRBJ1-5, with a possible D match to TRBD1 (6 bases). The CDR3 is 15 amino acids. Trimming pared 3 bases from V and 1 base from J, leaving 10 bases between. The germline gives CDR1 MNHEY, CDR2 SMNVEV (reference sequence). The CDR3 spells CASSFVGTSNQPQHF. The CDR3 region has the DNA TGTGCCAGCAGTTTCGTGGGGACAAGCAATCAGCCCCAGCATTTT.

In its sample, this clonotype was seen many times. This chain links TRBV20-1 with TRBJ2-7; 9 bases are shared with TRBD2. The CDR3 spans 15 residues. Germline CDR1 reads DFQATT; CDR2 reads SNEGSKA (reference sequence). J was trimmed by 4 bases and V by 5 bases; bases with no gene match: 12. In DNA, the CDR3 is TGCAGTGCTTCACCCGGGACTAGCCCTTCTTACGAGCAGTACTTC. Protein sequence: CSASPGTSPSYEQYF.

This clonotype was seen many times. This chain links TRBV20-1 with TRBJ2-7; D is possibly TRBD1 or TRBD2 (5 bases each). This CDR3 contains 14 residues. Looked up from germline, CDR1 is DFQATT and CDR2 is SNEGSKA (reference sequence). Trimming shortened V by 1 base and J by 2 bases, and 12 bases separated the two germline ends. This CDR3 reads CSARVPGRTYEQYF. The CDR3 DNA follows: TGCAGTGCTAGAGTTCCGGGGCGGACCTACGAGCAGTACTTC.

The chain employs TRBV9 and TRBJ1-2; D ambiguous. This CDR3 is built from 15 residues. From germline, CDR1 is SGDLS and CDR2 YYNGEE. The germline V and J ends were trimmed by 2 bases and 1 base, with 12 bases remaining between them. The CDR3 DNA is TGTGCCAGCAGCGTCGCAGGTAACCGTAACTATGGCTACACCTTC. This gives the protein CASSVAGNRNYGYTF. Full variable domain (missing parts from reference TRBV9 and TRBJ1-2): DSGVTQTPKHLITATGQRVTLRCSPRSGDLSVYWYQQSLDQGLQFLIQYYNGEERAKGNILERFSAQQFPDLHSELNLSSLELGDSALYFCASSVAGNRNYGYTFGSGTRLTVV.

This chain connects TRBV6-5 to TRBJ2-7; D perhaps matches TRBD2 (5 bases). Germline V gives CDR1 MNHEY, CDR2 SVGAGI. The CDR3 has 15 amino acids. V lost 2 bases and J lost 7, with 18 bases in between. The CDR3 DNA reads TGTGCCAGCAGTTACCACCAATCGGGGAAGGAAGAGCAGTACTTC. Its protein is CASSYHQSGKEEQYF.

This clonotype was detected many times. The chain has TRBV5-1 and TRBJ1-1, with D possibly TRBD1 on 5 matching bases. This CDR3 is 14 amino acids long. The V and J ends lost 4 bases and 1 base respectively, with 11 bases between them. Germline CDR1 SGHRS, CDR2 YFSETQ. For the CDR3, the DNA is TGCGCCAGCAGCCCGGGACCTACGAACACTGAAGCTTTCTTT. This codes for CASSPGPTNTEAFF.

In its sample, this clonotype was seen many times. The genes are TRBV20-1 and TRBJ2-3; D not certain. From germline, CDR1 is DFQATT and CDR2 SNEGSKA (reference sequence). Trimming left V 0 bases short and J 5 bases short, with 9 bases between. This CDR3 comprises 13 residues. CDR3 in DNA: TGCAGTGCTAGAGATCTCGGCAGAGATACGCAGTATTTT. Translating it yields CSARDLGRDTQYF.

This clonotype was counted many times. The V call is TRBV15, the J call TRBJ2-2; D not resolved. CDR3 length equals 16 residues. Trimming left V 1 base short and J 4 bases short, with 13 bases between. CDR1 is LNHNV, CDR2 YYDKDF, per germline (reference sequence). CDR3 DNA: TGTGCCACCAGCAGAGGCCTTTATGTGGCCACCGGGGAGCTGTTTTTT. It yields the protein CATSRGLYVATGELFF. The variable domain in full, completed from reference TRBV15 and TRBJ2-2, reads DAMVIQNPRYQVTQFGKPVTLSCSQTLNHNVMYWYQQKSSQAPKLLFHYYDKDFNNEADTPDNFQSRRPNTSFCFLDIRSPGLGDTAMYLCATSRGLYVATGELFFGEGSRLTVL.

The chain recombines TRBV5-1 with TRBJ2-2; D is perhaps TRBD2 (6 bases). CDR1 and CDR2 from the germline V gene are SGHRS and YFSETQ. The ends were cut back, 2 bases at V and 2 bases at J, with 10 bases in the middle. The CDR3 is 15 residues long. This CDR3 is CASSFGGLNTGELFF. CDR3 bases: TGCGCCAGCAGCTTTGGGGGACTCAACACCGGGGAGCTGTTTTTT.

This clonotype showed up just a few times. The V gene is TRBV4-1, the J gene TRBJ2-1; 7 nucleotides match TRBD1. Per germline, CDR1 MGHRA and CDR2 YSYEKL. V dropped 3 bases and J dropped 12; count of bases not matched to a gene: 8. This CDR3 is 13 amino acids long. The CDR3 DNA reads TGCGCCAGCAGCCAGGGGCAGGGGGTTAGGCAGTTCTTC. Translated: CASSQGQGVRQFF.

This clonotype has a count of ten or more. The chain carries TRBV21-1 and TRBJ2-1; the D call TRBD1 from the table was never checked on the DNA. TRBV21-1 is labeled a pseudogene. The CDR3 length is 22 residues. The CDR3 coding sequence is TGTGCCAGCAGAACCTACCCACCGGGACAGGGGAGACCCATTTCCTCCTACAATGAGCAGTTCTTC. It specifies CASRTYPPGQGRPISSYNEQFF.

In the case of this clonotype: A clone one base away is much larger, so this may be a read error. No conserved phenylalanine or tryptophan ends this CDR3, so it is likely a read error. The rearrangement links TRBV20-1 to TRBJ2-1; D unclear. The CDR3 covers 13 residues. Trimming took off 3 bases at V and 9 bases at J, with 15 bases between the two ends. CDR1 DFQATT and CDR2 SNEGSKA come from the germline V gene (reference sequence). The CDR3 region is CSASPLAESEQFI. The CDR3 DNA reads TGCAGTGCTAGTCCCCTTGCTGAATCTGAGCAGTTCATC.

This clonotype has at least ten counts. The V gene is TRBV5-1, the J gene TRBJ2-3; 8 nucleotides align to TRBD2. The CDR3 is made up of 14 amino acids. Germline assignment: CDR1 SGHRS and CDR2 YFSETQ. V shed 6 bases and J 3 bases; nucleotides not matched to a gene: 6. The CDR3 loop reads CASKQRESTDTQYF. The CDR3 DNA follows: TGCGCCAGCAAACAGCGGGAGAGTACAGATACGCAGTATTTT. Full variable domain (outside the CDR3, taken from reference TRBV5-1 and TRBJ2-3): KAGVTQTPRYLIKTRGQQVTLSCSPISGHRSVSWYQQTPGQGLQFLFEYFSETQRNKGNFPGRFSGRQFSNSRSEMNVSTLELGDSALYLCASKQRESTDTQYFGPGTRLTVL.

The chain employs TRBV27 and TRBJ2-7, with 10 bases that match TRBD2. J lost 4 bases, V lost 2 bases, and 8 bases had no gene match. Germline lookup yields CDR1 MNHEY and CDR2 SMNVEV (reference sequence). This CDR3 is built from 16 residues. The CDR3 protein is CASSLNPTSGIYEQYF. The CDR3 DNA reads as TGTGCCAGCAGTTTAAACCCTACTAGCGGGATTTACGAGCAGTACTTC.

The chain combines TRBV5-1 with TRBJ2-1; TRBD1 aligns across 8 bases. Trimming removed 4 bases from V and 7 bases from J; junction bases left unmatched: 13. The CDR3 extends over 16 amino acids. Germline CDR1 is SGHRS and CDR2 is YFSETQ. CDR3 nucleotide sequence: TGCGCCAGCAGCGACCGGACAGGGCATCTGGGGAATGAGCAGTTCTTC. Protein sequence: CASSDRTGHLGNEQFF.

This clonotype was observed many times. This rearrangement joins TRBV20-1 to TRBJ2-1, with 8 bases matching TRBD2. V dropped 3 bases and J dropped 2; count of bases not matched to a gene: 9. Germline assignment: CDR1 DFQATT and CDR2 SNEGSKA (reference sequence). This CDR3 has 16 amino acids. The CDR3 region has the DNA TGCAGTGCTAGGACGCACTCCGGGAGGGCCTACAATGAGCAGTTCTTC. Translating gives CSARTHSGRAYNEQFF.

This clonotype was found many times. The chain joins TRBV11-2 to TRBJ2-1; D perhaps matches TRBD1 (7 bases). This CDR3 comprises 15 residues. Germline lookup yields CDR1 SGHAT and CDR2 FQNNGV. V was cut by 0 bases and J by 3 bases, with 9 bases left in between. CDR3 residues: CASSLDQGGYNEQFF. CDR3 coding DNA: TGTGCCAGCAGCTTAGATCAGGGGGGCTACAATGAGCAGTTCTTC.

This sequence joins TRBV7-9 and TRBJ1-1, with D uncertain. Germline V gene lookup returns CDR1 SEHNR and CDR2 FQNEAQ (reference sequence). Trimming took 5 bases from V and 0 from J, leaving 16 bases between them. The CDR3 runs 16 residues. As DNA, the CDR3 is TGTGCCAGCAGCCCCACGGAGGATCGCGTGAACACTGAAGCTTTCTTT. Encoded protein: CASSPTEDRVNTEAFF.

This clonotype was counted between two and nine times. The chain uses TRBV20-1 and TRBJ1-5, with D perhaps matching TRBD1 (5 bases). This CDR3 contains 16 residues. Germline CDR1 is DFQATT and CDR2 is SNEGSKA (reference sequence). The V and J ends lost 6 bases and 0 bases respectively, with 18 bases between them. As DNA, the CDR3 is TGCAGTGCGACTGATGAGGGGCAGCATAGCAATCAGCCCCAGCATTTT. Its translation: CSATDEGQHSNQPQHF.

This clonotype showed up just a few times. V is TRBV4-1 and J is TRBJ2-7; 14 bases agree with TRBD2. The V segment lost 2 bases and the J segment 4 bases; nucleotides outside the gene matches: 16. In germline, CDR1 is MGHRA, CDR2 YSYEKL. The CDR3 runs to 20 residues. In nucleotides, the CDR3 is TGCGCCAGCAGCCAACACAGGGGACTAGCGGGGGTCAGAGTAATTTACGAGCAGTACTTC. The encoded protein is CASSQHRGLAGVRVIYEQYF.

This clonotype has only a few counts. This chain connects TRBV25-1 to TRBJ2-7, with 15 positions matching TRBD2. Germline assignment: CDR1 MGHDK and CDR2 SYGVNS. The junction had 4 bases not matched to a gene; V was cut back by 7 bases and J by 3 bases. CDR3 length equals 15 residues. Here the CDR3 DNA reads TGTGCCAGCAAGGGACTAGCGGGAGGACGCTACGAGCAGTACTTC. Translation gives CASKGLAGGRYEQYF.